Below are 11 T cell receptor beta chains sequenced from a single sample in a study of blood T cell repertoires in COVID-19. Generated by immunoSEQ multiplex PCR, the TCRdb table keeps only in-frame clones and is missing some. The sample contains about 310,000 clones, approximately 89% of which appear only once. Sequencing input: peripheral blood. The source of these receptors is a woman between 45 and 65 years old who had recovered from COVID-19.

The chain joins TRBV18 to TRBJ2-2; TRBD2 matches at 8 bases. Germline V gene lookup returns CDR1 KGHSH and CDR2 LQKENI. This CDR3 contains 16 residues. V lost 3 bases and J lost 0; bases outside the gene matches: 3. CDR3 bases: TGTGCCAGCTCACCCAGCGGGAGAGCGAACACCGGGGAGCTGTTTTTT. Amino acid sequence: CASSPSGRANTGELFF.

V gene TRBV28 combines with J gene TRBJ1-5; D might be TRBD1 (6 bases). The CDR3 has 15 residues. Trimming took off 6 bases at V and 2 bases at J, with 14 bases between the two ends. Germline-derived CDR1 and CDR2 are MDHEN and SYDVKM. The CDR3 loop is CASRKNRQGNQPQHF. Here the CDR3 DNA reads TGTGCCAGCAGAAAAAATCGACAGGGCAATCAGCCCCAGCATTTT.

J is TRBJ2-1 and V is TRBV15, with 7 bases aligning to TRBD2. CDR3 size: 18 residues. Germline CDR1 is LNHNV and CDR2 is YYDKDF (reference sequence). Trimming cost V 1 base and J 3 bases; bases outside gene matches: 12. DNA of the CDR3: TGTGCCACCAGCAGAGGAGGTTTTAAGGGACTATACTACAATGAGCAGTTCTTC. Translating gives CATSRGGFKGLYYNEQFF.

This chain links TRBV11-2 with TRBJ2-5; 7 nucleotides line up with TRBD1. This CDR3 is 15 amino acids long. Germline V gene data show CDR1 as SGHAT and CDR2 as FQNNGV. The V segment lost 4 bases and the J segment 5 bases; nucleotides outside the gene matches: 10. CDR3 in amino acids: CASSSLTGVGETQYF. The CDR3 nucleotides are TGTGCCAGCAGCTCGCTAACAGGGGTGGGGGAGACCCAGTACTTC.

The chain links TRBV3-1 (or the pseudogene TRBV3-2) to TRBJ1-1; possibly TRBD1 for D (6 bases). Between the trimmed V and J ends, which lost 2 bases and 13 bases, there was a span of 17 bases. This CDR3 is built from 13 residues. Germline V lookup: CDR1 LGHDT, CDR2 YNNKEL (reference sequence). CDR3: CASSQSRGQRFFF. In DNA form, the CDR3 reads TGTGCCAGCAGCCAATCAAGAGGACAGCGGTTTTTCTTT.

The CDR3 reads CASSIQVFLKPQHF. The CDR3 coding sequence is TGTGCCAGTAGTATACAGGTTTTTCTAAAGCCCCAGCATTTT. The V call is TRBV19, the J call TRBJ1-5; D remains ambiguous. Deletions cut 2 bases from V and 8 bases from J, with 13 bases between. CDR1 and CDR2 (germline): LNHDA, SQIVND (reference sequence). The CDR3 contains 14 residues.

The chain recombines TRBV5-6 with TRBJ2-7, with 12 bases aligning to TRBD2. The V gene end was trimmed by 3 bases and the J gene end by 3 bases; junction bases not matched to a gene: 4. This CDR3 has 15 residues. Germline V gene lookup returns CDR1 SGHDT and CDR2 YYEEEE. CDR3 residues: CASSSWTSGVYEQYF. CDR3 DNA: TGTGCCAGCAGCTCCTGGACTAGCGGGGTCTACGAGCAGTACTTC.

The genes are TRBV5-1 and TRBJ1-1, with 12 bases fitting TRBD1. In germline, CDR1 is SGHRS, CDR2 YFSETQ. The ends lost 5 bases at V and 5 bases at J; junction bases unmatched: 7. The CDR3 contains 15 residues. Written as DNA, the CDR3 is TGCGCCAGCAGTTATCCGGGACAGGGGGCTACTGAAGCTTTCTTT. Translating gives CASSYPGQGATEAFF.

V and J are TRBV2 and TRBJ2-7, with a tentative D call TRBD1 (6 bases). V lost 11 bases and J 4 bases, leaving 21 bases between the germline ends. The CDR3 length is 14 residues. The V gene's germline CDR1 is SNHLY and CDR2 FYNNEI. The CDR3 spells CAFSEGGLGYEQYF. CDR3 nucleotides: TGTGCCTTCTCCGAAGGGGGTCTGGGGTACGAGCAGTACTTC.

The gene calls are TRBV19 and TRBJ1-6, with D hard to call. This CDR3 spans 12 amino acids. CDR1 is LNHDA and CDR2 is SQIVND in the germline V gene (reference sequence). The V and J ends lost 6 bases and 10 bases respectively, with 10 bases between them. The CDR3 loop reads CASSLLNSPLHF. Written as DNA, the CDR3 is TGTGCCAGTAGCCTACTCAACTCACCCCTCCACTTT.

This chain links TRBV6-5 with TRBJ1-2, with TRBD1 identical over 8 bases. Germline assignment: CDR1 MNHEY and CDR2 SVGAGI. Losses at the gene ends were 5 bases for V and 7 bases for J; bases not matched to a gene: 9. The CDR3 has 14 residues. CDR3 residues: CASSKPTGDRGYTF. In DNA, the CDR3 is TGTGCCAGCAGTAAACCGACAGGGGATCGTGGCTACACCTTC.